This TCR beta chain was identified during a study of blood T cell repertoires in COVID-19. Trimming took 8 bases from V and 6 from J; bases not matched to a gene: 12. The CDR3 loop spans 14 amino acids. The germline V gene encodes CDR1 MDHEN and CDR2 SYDVKM. Libraries were prepared by immunoSEQ multiplex PCR; TCRdb keeps only in-frame clonotypes and omits some of them. Among hundreds of thousands of clones, roughly nine tenths were seen once, and the ten largest hold 5% to 5.5%. V gene TRBV28 combines with J gene TRBJ2-5; TRBD1 matches 7 bases. The receptor was isolated from a man aged 55 to 70 who had recovered from COVID-19. Source material: PBMCs or T cells enriched from blood (not recorded which). CDR3 sequence (DNA): TGTGCCAGCGGAACGACAGGGTCCAGGCAGACCCAGTACTTC. This codes for CASGTTGSRQTQYF.